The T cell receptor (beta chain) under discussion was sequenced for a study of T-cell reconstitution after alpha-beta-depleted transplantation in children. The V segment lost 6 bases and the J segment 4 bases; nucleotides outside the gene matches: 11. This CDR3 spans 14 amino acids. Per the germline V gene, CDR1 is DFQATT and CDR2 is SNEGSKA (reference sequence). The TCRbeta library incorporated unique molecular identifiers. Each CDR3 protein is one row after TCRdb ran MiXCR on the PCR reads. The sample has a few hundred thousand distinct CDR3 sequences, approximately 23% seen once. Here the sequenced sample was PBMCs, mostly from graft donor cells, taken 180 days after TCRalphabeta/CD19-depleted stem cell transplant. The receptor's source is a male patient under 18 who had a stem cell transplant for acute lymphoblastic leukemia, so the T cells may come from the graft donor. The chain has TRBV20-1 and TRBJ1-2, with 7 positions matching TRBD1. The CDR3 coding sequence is TGCAGTGCATACTTACAGGGGCGTCGCTATGGCTACACCTTC. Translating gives CSAYLQGRRYGYTF.